The present TCR beta chain was sequenced within a study of response to subunit inactivated influenza vaccine. General observations from the study: It was the authors' suggestion that each seasonal influenza vaccination recruits few new T cells.

MiXCR, run by TCRdb on the RT-PCR reads, gives a single entry per CDR3 protein. The sample yields hundreds of thousands of distinct CDR3 sequences, about 11% seen once. This CDR3 contains 12 residues. V lost 2 bases, J lost 7 bases, and 7 bases lay in between. CDR1 and CDR2 (germline): MNHEY, SVGAGI. At least ten counts were recorded for this clonotype. Its cognate antigen is unknown. This TCR was sampled from a man between 45 and 60 years old who received an inactivated influenza vaccine. The sample consisted of PBMCs from blood, taken on the day of vaccination. The chain carries TRBV6-5 and TRBJ2-3, with D perhaps given as TRBD1 or TRBD2 (5 bases each). The CDR3 DNA is TGTGCCAGCAGTTACGGGGGATATACGCAGTATTTT. Translated: CASSYGGYTQYF.